The T cell receptor (beta chain) described here comes from a study of molecular identifiers for immune sequencing clone quantification. This clonotype was detected many times. Looked up from germline, CDR1 is SGDLS and CDR2 is YYNGEE. Trimming cost V 2 bases and J 1 base, with 6 bases left between them. CDR3 size: 13 residues. Each CDR3 protein gets one entry after TCRdb re-called the PCR reads with MiXCR. The table has about 97,000 distinct CDR3 sequences, 20% to 25% seen once. This chain links TRBV9 with TRBJ1-1, with D unclear. This clonotype was sampled from a human donor in good health. Some libraries in this study had Jurkat cell RNA spiked in. Sample: naive CD8+ T cells from blood, with Jurkat cell RNA spiked in. As to subset: FACS-sorted CD8+CD4-CCR7+CD45RA+ naive T cells. The CDR3 is CASSVSANTEAFF. DNA for the CDR3: TGTGCCAGCAGCGTCTCGGCGAACACTGAAGCTTTCTTT.